What follows are 32 T cell receptor beta chains derived from one specimen sequenced in a study of cytomegalovirus exposure and HLA in healthy donors. TCRdb's table, derived via immunoSEQ multiplex PCR, lists solely in-frame clones and lacks some. The sample carries more than 100,000 clones, 85% to 90% recorded once. The material sequenced was PBMCs. These TCRs come from a man aged 25 to 40 in good health and CMV-seronegative.

V gene TRBV15 combines with J gene TRBJ2-1; 7 bases line up with TRBD2. This CDR3 spans 16 amino acids. In germline, CDR1 is LNHNV, CDR2 YYDKDF (reference sequence). V trimming: 3 bases; J trimming: 3 bases; junction bases outside the gene matches: 8. CDR3 nucleotide sequence: TGTGCCACCAGCAGTATGCGGGAGATTGTCTACAATGAGCAGTTCTTC. Its protein is CATSSMREIVYNEQFF.

This chain uses TRBV5-1 with TRBJ2-3, with D uncertain. Trimming took 4 bases from V and 3 from J, leaving 15 bases between them. Germline CDR1 SGHRS, CDR2 YFSETQ. This CDR3 region has 15 residues. CDR3 bases: TGCGCCAGCAGCACGACTGGCGATTGGACAGATACGCAGTATTTT. This sequence encodes CASSTTGDWTDTQYF.

The chain combines TRBV11-2 with TRBJ1-1; D is perhaps TRBD1 (5 bases). Per germline, CDR1 SGHAT and CDR2 FQNNGV. Trimming stripped 5 bases from V and 7 bases from J, with 11 bases between. The CDR3 contains 12 residues. CDR3 sequence: CASSPDTYEAFF. CDR3 in DNA: TGTGCCAGCAGCCCGGACACCTATGAAGCTTTCTTT.

The chain has TRBV19 and TRBJ1-2, with 8 bases lining up with TRBD1. Germline V gene lookup returns CDR1 LNHDA and CDR2 SQIVND (reference sequence). The J segment lost 6 bases and the V segment lost 5 bases, leaving 20 bases of the junction unmatched. The CDR3 contains 18 residues. The CDR3 DNA is TGTGCCAGTAGTGCACGAATCGCCTCGCAGGGGGCTCGGGATGGCTACACCTTC. Protein product: CASSARIASQGARDGYTF. Combining the CDR3 with reference TRBV19 and TRBJ1-2 gives the whole variable domain DGGITQSPKYLFRKEGQNVTLSCEQNLNHDAMYWYRQDPGQGLRLIYYSQIVNDFQKGDIAEGYSVSREKKESFPLTVTSAQKNPTAFYLCASSARIASQGARDGYTFGSGTRLTVV.

V usage is TRBV7-9 and J usage is TRBJ1-5; no definite D call. V was trimmed by 1 base and J by 8 bases, leaving 12 bases between them. CDR3 length equals 14 residues. Per the germline V gene, CDR1 is SEHNR and CDR2 is FQNEAQ (reference sequence). CDR3 bases: TGTGCCAGCAGCTTAGGAGAGGGTGGGGAGCCCCAGCATTTT. Translation: CASSLGEGGEPQHF.

This chain uses TRBV9 with TRBJ2-5; a weak D match, TRBD1 (5 bases). Germline V gene sequence: CDR1 SGDLS, CDR2 YYNGEE. V lost 3 bases and J lost 4, with 22 bases in between. This CDR3 is 17 amino acids long. The CDR3 region is CASSADHRTPVGETQYF. The CDR3 DNA is TGTGCCAGCAGCGCCGACCACCGGACACCCGTGGGAGAGACCCAGTACTTC.

This clone was counted a few times. This sequence joins TRBV29-1 and TRBJ2-1, with 11 bases lining up with TRBD2. Germline CDR1 and CDR2: SQVTM and ANQGSEA. This CDR3 contains 20 residues. The J segment lost 7 bases and the V segment lost 6 bases, leaving 26 bases of the junction unmatched. CDR3 loop: CSVQGSLAGGPEPLTNEQFF. CDR3 DNA sequence: TGCAGCGTCCAAGGGTCATTAGCGGGAGGGCCTGAGCCCCTAACTAATGAGCAGTTCTTC.

This rearrangement joins TRBV5-1 to TRBJ2-1, with a tentative D call TRBD2 (6 bases). This CDR3 is built from 14 residues. CDR1 and CDR2 from the germline V gene are SGHRS and YFSETQ. V dropped 0 bases and J dropped 4 bases, with 8 bases sitting between them. CDR3 amino acids: CASSLEGTYNEQFF. CDR3 nucleotide sequence: TGCGCCAGCAGCTTGGAAGGGACTTACAATGAGCAGTTCTTC.

This chain joins TRBV19 and TRBJ2-5; perhaps TRBD2 as D (5 bases). The CDR3 sequence is 13 residues long. Germline V gene data show CDR1 as LNHDA and CDR2 as SQIVND (reference sequence). Deletions cut 5 bases from V and 14 bases from J, with 21 bases between. CDR3 protein: CASSSSGGSPNYF. CDR3 DNA sequence: TGTGCCAGTAGTTCGAGCGGTGGCTCCCCCAACTACTTC.

The genes are TRBV27 and TRBJ1-1; no definite D call. The V and J ends lost 2 bases and 6 bases respectively, with 7 bases between them. Germline V gene data show CDR1 as MNHEY and CDR2 as SMNVEV (reference sequence). The CDR3 is 12 residues long. CDR3 residues: CASSLAGAEAFF. In nucleotides, the CDR3 is TGTGCCAGCAGTTTAGCGGGAGCTGAAGCTTTCTTT.

V is TRBV10-2 and J is TRBJ2-7; maybe TRBD1 (5 bases). CDR3 length: 13 residues. V lost 2 bases and J lost 3, with 8 bases in between. The germline gives CDR1 WSHSY, CDR2 SAAADI. CDR3 region: CASSEGAIYEQYF. For the CDR3, the DNA is TGCGCCAGCAGTGAGGGGGCTATCTACGAGCAGTACTTC.

The CDR3, as DNA: TGTGCCAGCAGCGTAGATGGGGGCGCGGGCTATGGCTACACCTTC. Translating it yields CASSVDGGAGYGYTF. This chain joins TRBV9 and TRBJ1-2, with TRBD1 as a possible D gene (6 bases). Between the trimmed V and J ends, which lost 0 bases and 4 bases, there was a span of 13 bases. CDR3 length equals 15 residues. Per germline, CDR1 SGDLS and CDR2 YYNGEE.

V is TRBV10-3 and J is TRBJ1-3; 7 nucleotides align to TRBD1. Looked up from germline, CDR1 is ENHRY and CDR2 is SYGVKD. This CDR3 region has 14 residues. V gave up 6 bases and J gave up 2 bases; unmatched junction bases: 4. DNA of the CDR3: TGTGCCATCAGGACCACAGGGGCTGGAAACACCATATATTTT. It encodes CAIRTTGAGNTIYF.

The rearrangement joins TRBV30 to TRBJ2-3; TRBD1 matches at 7 bases. The V segment lost 8 bases and the J segment 3 bases; nucleotides outside the gene matches: 5. Germline lookup yields CDR1 GTSNPN and CDR2 SVGIG (reference sequence). The CDR3 has 12 residues. The CDR3 loop reads CARTGETDTQYF. The CDR3 DNA reads as TGTGCCAGAACAGGGGAGACAGATACGCAGTATTTT.

The rearrangement joins TRBV5-6 to TRBJ2-2, with D possibly TRBD1 on 5 matching bases. V was shortened by 4 bases and J by 0 bases, with 13 bases between the two germline ends. CDR1 is SGHDT and CDR2 is YYEEEE in the germline V gene. CDR3 size: 16 residues. The CDR3 sequence is CASSRRTPTNTGELFF. The CDR3 DNA follows: TGTGCCAGCAGCAGACGGACACCCACGAACACCGGGGAGCTGTTTTTT.

This chain uses TRBV5-1 with TRBJ2-1; 9 bases match TRBD1. The germline gives CDR1 SGHRS, CDR2 YFSETQ. Losses at the gene ends were 3 bases for V and 4 bases for J; bases not matched to a gene: 8. This CDR3 is built from 16 residues. The CDR3 protein is CASSSTGTGIYNEQFF. CDR3 nucleotide sequence: TGCGCCAGCAGCTCTACCGGGACAGGGATTTACAATGAGCAGTTCTTC.

The chain is built from TRBV4-2 and TRBJ2-1; 10 bases are shared with TRBD2. The CDR3 has 15 residues. V lost 6 bases, J lost 4 bases, and 6 bases stayed unmatched. Germline CDR1 LGHNA, CDR2 YNFKEQ. The CDR3 region has the DNA TGTGCCAGCAGAAATCTAGCGGGGGCTTACAATGAGCAGTTCTTC. Amino acids: CASRNLAGAYNEQFF.

The CDR3 nucleotides read TGTGCCTGGAGTGTACAGAGAGTAAGAGCTTTCTTT. Translating it yields CAWSVQRVRAFF. This sequence joins TRBV30 and TRBJ1-1; D is ambiguous. Per germline, CDR1 GTSNPN and CDR2 SVGIG (reference sequence). The CDR3 totals 12 residues. V lost 0 bases to trimming and J lost 10 bases, with 12 bases between them.

This clone was found once. The chain employs TRBV11-1 and TRBJ1-1, with 7 bases that match TRBD1. V shed 4 bases and J 0 bases; nucleotides not matched to a gene: 5. Germline V gene data show CDR1 as SGHAT and CDR2 as FQDESV (reference sequence). This CDR3 region has 15 residues. CDR3 in amino acids: CASSSGTVLNTEAFF. The CDR3 coding sequence is TGTGCCAGCAGCTCGGGGACAGTTTTGAACACTGAAGCTTTCTTT.

The chain uses TRBV7-9 and TRBJ2-2; 8 positions match TRBD1. Germline CDR1 is SEHNR and CDR2 is FQNEAQ (reference sequence). The ends lost 4 bases at V and 4 bases at J; junction bases unmatched: 11. The CDR3 totals 17 residues. CDR3 coding DNA: TGTGCCAGCAGCTCAGTGCGGACAGGGTCGGGCACCGGGGAGCTGTTTTTT. Its translation: CASSSVRTGSGTGELFF. The full variable domain, its missing parts supplied by reference TRBV7-9 and TRBJ2-2, is DTGVSQNPRHKITKRGQNVTFRCDPISEHNRLYWYRQTLGQGPEFLTYFQNEAQLEKSRLLSDRFSAERPKGSFSTLEIQRTEQGDSAMYLCASSSVRTGSGTGELFFGEGSRLTVL.

V gene TRBV30 combines with J gene TRBJ2-7, with 7 bases fitting TRBD1. This CDR3 has 13 residues. Germline V CDR1 and CDR2: GTSNPN, SVGIG (reference sequence). Losses at the gene ends were 2 bases for V and 6 bases for J; bases not matched to a gene: 7. The CDR3 spells CAWSSVDRIEQYF. CDR3 coding DNA: TGTGCCTGGAGTAGTGTGGACAGGATCGAGCAGTACTTC.

This clone appeared a few times. V gene TRBV4-1 combines with J gene TRBJ1-1; D ambiguous. Deletions cut 0 bases from V and 8 bases from J, with 10 bases between. The V gene's germline CDR1 is MGHRA and CDR2 YSYEKL. This CDR3 comprises 13 residues. CDR3: CASSQDGRMEAFF. The CDR3 DNA reads TGCGCCAGCAGCCAAGATGGCAGGATGGAAGCTTTCTTT.

The chain recombines TRBV7-9 with TRBJ2-7, with 9 bases matching TRBD2. With V trimmed by 2 bases and J by 7 bases, 18 bases remained unmatched. This CDR3 spans 18 amino acids. Germline-derived CDR1 and CDR2 are SEHNR and FQNEAQ (reference sequence). The CDR3 loop reads CASSLSLTGTSRGREQYF. For the CDR3, the DNA is TGTGCCAGCAGCTTAAGTCTGACTGGGACTAGCAGGGGAAGGGAGCAGTACTTC. Full variable domain (rest looked up from reference TRBV7-9 and TRBJ2-7): DTGVSQNPRHKITKRGQNVTFRCDPISEHNRLYWYRQTLGQGPEFLTYFQNEAQLEKSRLLSDRFSAERPKGSFSTLEIQRTEQGDSAMYLCASSLSLTGTSRGREQYFGPGTRLTVT.

The V call is TRBV9, the J call TRBJ1-6, with unresolved D. CDR3 length equals 16 residues. Germline assignment: CDR1 SGDLS and CDR2 YYNGEE. The V end was cut by 0 bases, the J end by 0 bases, with 7 bases between. CDR3 coding DNA: TGTGCCAGCAGCGTAGAACCGAGCTCCTATAATTCACCCCTCCACTTT. Its protein is CASSVEPSSYNSPLHF.

The gene calls are TRBV5-1 and TRBJ2-6; D not resolved. The CDR3 is 15 amino acids. V shed 0 bases and J shed 0 bases, with 4 bases lying between them. Germline V gene sequence: CDR1 SGHRS, CDR2 YFSETQ. In DNA, the CDR3 is TGCGCCAGCAGCTTGGCCATCTCTGGGGCCAACGTCCTGACTTTC. Residues: CASSLAISGANVLTF.

The rearrangement joins TRBV5-1 to TRBJ2-1; a weak D match, TRBD2 (5 bases). V shed 2 bases and J shed 6 bases, with 9 bases lying between them. The CDR3 is 13 residues long. Per the germline V gene, CDR1 is SGHRS and CDR2 is YFSETQ. The CDR3: CASSFLAVNEQFF. The CDR3 DNA follows: TGCGCCAGCAGCTTCCTAGCTGTCAATGAGCAGTTCTTC.

This chain connects TRBV25-1 to TRBJ2-7; 8 positions agree with TRBD1. Unmatched junction bases numbered 11, after V lost 4 bases and J lost 0 bases. CDR1 is MGHDK, CDR2 SYGVNS, per germline. The CDR3 is 17 amino acids. This chain's CDR3 is CASSGWTGLPSSYEQYF. The CDR3 region has the DNA TGTGCCAGCAGTGGCTGGACAGGGCTCCCTTCCTCCTACGAGCAGTACTTC.

The CDR3 nucleotides are TGTGCCAGCAGGAGGACAGGGTTCGGGGCCAACGTCCTGACTTTC. Encoded protein: CASRRTGFGANVLTF. The rearrangement links TRBV6-1 to TRBJ2-6, with 8 bases lining up with TRBD1. Germline-derived CDR1 and CDR2 are MNHNS and SASEGT. Unmatched junction bases numbered 5, after V lost 6 bases and J lost 4 bases. CDR3 size: 15 residues.

The chain joins TRBV5-6 to TRBJ2-1, with D possibly TRBD2 on 6 matching bases. CDR1 and CDR2 from the germline V gene are SGHDT and YYEEEE. Trimming removed 0 bases from V and 6 bases from J, with 10 bases in between. The CDR3 has 14 residues. CDR3 nucleotides: TGTGCCAGCAGCTTGGTGCGGGGAGTCAATGAGCAGTTCTTC. Its translation is CASSLVRGVNEQFF.

The rearrangement links TRBV5-1 to TRBJ1-1; D possibly corresponds to TRBD1 (5 bases). CDR1 and CDR2 from the germline V gene are SGHRS and YFSETQ. V was trimmed by 8 bases and J by 1 base, leaving 12 bases between them. This CDR3 has 13 amino acids. For the CDR3, the DNA is TGCGCCAGTCAAGGGGTCGGGAACACTGAAGCTTTCTTT. Translated: CASQGVGNTEAFF.

The chain recombines TRBV6-5 with TRBJ1-5; 7 positions agree with TRBD1. Unmatched junction bases numbered 8, after V lost 0 bases and J lost 6 bases. The CDR3 loop spans 16 amino acids. CDR1 is MNHEY and CDR2 is SVGAGI in the germline V gene. CDR3 nucleotide sequence: TGTGCCAGCAGTTACTCGGGACAGAGTGGTGTTCAGCCCCAGCATTTT. This gives the protein CASSYSGQSGVQPQHF.

The rearrangement joins TRBV7-2 to TRBJ2-2; D is unresolved. The germline gives CDR1 SGHTA, CDR2 FQGNSA. The V end lost 1 base, the J end lost 2 bases, and 5 bases lay between the germline ends. CDR3 length: 14 residues. The CDR3 DNA sequence: TGTGCCAGCAGCTTAGTTCCTAACACCGGGGAGCTGTTTTTT. It codes for CASSLVPNTGELFF. The variable domain in full, completed from reference TRBV7-2 and TRBJ2-2, reads GAGVSQSPSNKVTEKGKDVELRCDPISGHTALYWYRQSLGQGLEFLIYFQGNSAPDKSGLPSDRFSAERTGGSVSTLTIQRTQQEDSAVYLCASSLVPNTGELFFGEGSRLTVL.